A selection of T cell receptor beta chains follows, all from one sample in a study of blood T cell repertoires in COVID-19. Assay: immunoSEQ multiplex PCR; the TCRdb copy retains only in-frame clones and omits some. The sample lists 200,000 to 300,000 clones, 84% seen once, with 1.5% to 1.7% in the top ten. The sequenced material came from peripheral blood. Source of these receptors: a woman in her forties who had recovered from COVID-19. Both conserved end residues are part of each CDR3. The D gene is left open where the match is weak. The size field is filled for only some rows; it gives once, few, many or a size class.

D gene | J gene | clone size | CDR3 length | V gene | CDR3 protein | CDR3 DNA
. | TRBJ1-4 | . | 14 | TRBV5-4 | CASSFQGINEKLFF | TGTGCCAGCAGCTTCCAGGGGATTAATGAAAAACTGTTTTTT
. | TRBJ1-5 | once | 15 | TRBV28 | CASSSPGPSNQPQHF | TGTGCCAGCAGTTCTCCGGGTCCGAGCAATCAGCCCCAGCATTTT
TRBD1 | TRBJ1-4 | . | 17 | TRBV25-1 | CASSEVGQGGTNEKLFF | TGTGCCAGCAGTGAAGTCGGACAGGGCGGAACTAATGAAAAACTGTTTTTT
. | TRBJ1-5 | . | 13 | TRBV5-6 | CASSFDPDQPQHF | TGTGCCAGCAGCTTCGATCCGGATCAGCCCCAGCATTTT
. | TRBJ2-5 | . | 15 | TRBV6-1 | CASSEARLRYYTQYF | TGTGCCAGCAGTGAAGCGCGCCTTAGATACTATACCCAGTACTTC
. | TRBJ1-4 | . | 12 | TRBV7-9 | CASRNRDEKLFF | TGTGCCAGCAGGAACAGGGACGAAAAACTGTTTTTT
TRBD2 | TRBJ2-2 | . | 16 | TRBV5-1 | CASSPTSGGNTGELFF | TGCGCCAGCAGCCCGACTAGCGGGGGGAACACCGGGGAGCTGTTTTTT
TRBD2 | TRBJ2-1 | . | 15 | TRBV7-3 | CASSLLAGSVNEQFF | TGTGCCAGCAGCTTACTAGCGGGTTCAGTTAATGAGCAGTTCTTC
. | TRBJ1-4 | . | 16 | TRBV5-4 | CASSFGGATTNEKLFF | TGTGCCAGCAGCTTTGGAGGGGCCACAACTAATGAAAAACTGTTTTTT
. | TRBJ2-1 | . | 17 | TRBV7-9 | CASSFAPRVLSYNEQFF | TGTGCCAGCAGCTTCGCCCCTCGGGTTCTGTCCTACAATGAGCAGTTCTTC
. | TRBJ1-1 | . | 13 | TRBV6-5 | CASSYNQGDEAFF | TGTGCCAGCAGCTATAATCAAGGAGATGAAGCTTTCTTT
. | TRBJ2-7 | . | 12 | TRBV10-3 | CAISGHLYEQYF | TGTGCCATCAGTGGACATCTCTACGAGCAGTACTTC
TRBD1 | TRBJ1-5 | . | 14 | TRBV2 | CASKVGTGNQPQHF | TGTGCCAGCAAAGTCGGGACAGGGAATCAGCCCCAGCATTTT
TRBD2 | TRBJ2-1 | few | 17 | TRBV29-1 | CSVETSGRISSYNEQFF | TGCAGCGTCGAGACTAGCGGGCGTATCAGCTCCTACAATGAGCAGTTCTTC
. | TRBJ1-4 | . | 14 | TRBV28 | CASSFQGGVEKLFF | TGTGCCAGCAGTTTCCAAGGGGGTGTTGAAAAACTGTTTTTT
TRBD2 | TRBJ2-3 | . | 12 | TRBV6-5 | CASTGGGDTQYF | TGTGCCAGCACGGGCGGGGGGGATACGCAGTATTTT
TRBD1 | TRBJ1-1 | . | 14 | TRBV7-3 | CASSSGTGGSEAFF | TGTGCCAGCAGCTCCGGGACAGGGGGCTCTGAAGCTTTCTTT
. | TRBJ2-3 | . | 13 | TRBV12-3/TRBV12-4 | CASNSPGTDTQYF | TGTGCCAGCAACTCTCCGGGAACAGATACGCAGTATTTT
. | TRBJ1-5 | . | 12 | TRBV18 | CASSPRNQPQHF | TGTGCCAGCTCACCGAGGAATCAGCCCCAGCATTTT
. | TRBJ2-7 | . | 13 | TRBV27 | CASSLSYGYEQYF | TGTGCCAGCAGTTTATCTTACGGCTACGAGCAGTACTTC
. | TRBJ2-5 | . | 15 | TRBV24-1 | CATSDSRGSGETQYF | TGTGCCACCAGTGATTCCCGAGGGAGCGGGGAGACCCAGTACTTC
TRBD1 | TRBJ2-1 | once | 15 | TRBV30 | CAWEADRVPFNEQFF | TGTGCCTGGGAGGCGGACAGGGTCCCGTTCAATGAGCAGTTCTTC
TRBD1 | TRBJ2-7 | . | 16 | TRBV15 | CATSRGGTGGSYEQYF | TGTGCCACCAGCAGAGGAGGGACAGGGGGAAGCTACGAGCAGTACTTC
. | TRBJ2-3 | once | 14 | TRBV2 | CASSVGVMYDTQYF | TGTGCCAGCAGTGTCGGGGTGATGTATGATACGCAGTATTTT
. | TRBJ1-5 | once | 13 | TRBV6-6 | CASSTPGNQPQHF | TGTGCCAGCAGTACCCCAGGGAATCAGCCCCAGCATTTT
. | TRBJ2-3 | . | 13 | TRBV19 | CASSTIYTDTQYF | TGTGCCAGTTCGACAATATACACAGATACGCAGTATTTT
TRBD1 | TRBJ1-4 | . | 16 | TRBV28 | CASRLGGRGRRGKLFF | TGTGCCAGCAGACTTGGCGGGAGGGGGCGCCGGGGAAAACTGTTTTTT